This T cell receptor beta chain was retrieved from a study of Tregs in tolerant kidney transplant recipients. The CDR3 totals 15 residues. Germline CDR1 is LNHDA and CDR2 is SQIVND (reference sequence). Trimming shortened V by 7 bases and J by 2 bases, and 15 bases separated the two germline ends. Recipients received nonmyeloablative bone marrow transplants from related graft donors, with transient mixed chimerism. On this clone itself: Antigen: not known.

Study-level findings and limits: Donor-specific Treg expansion exceeded global Treg expansion in tolerant patients, suggesting antigen drive.

Sequencing used immunoSEQ multiplex PCR; TCRdb keeps in-frame clones, though not all of them. The sample includes tens of thousands of clones, more than 70% of them seen just once. The material sequenced was CD4+ T cells from blood (PBMCs), taken 6 months after the transplant. The rearrangement links TRBV19 to TRBJ1-5, with D perhaps matching TRBD1 (5 bases). The TCR sequence derives from a human patient who received a combined kidney and bone marrow transplant. Some T cells may have originated in the graft donor. CDR3 coding DNA: TGTGCCAGTACCCTTTGGGGGGGAGGCAATCAGCCCCAGCATTTT. Its protein product is CASTLWGGGNQPQHF.